This T cell receptor (beta chain) was retrieved from a study of shared clonotypes between healthy human individuals. Study in general: CD4 naive cells filled three plates per donor, CD4 memory three, CD8 naive two and CD8 memory one.

Only in-frame clones appear in the TCRdb table, and some are missing; sequencing was by immunoSEQ multiplex PCR. The sample has 1.4 million or so clones; approximately 98.5% are singletons. Trimming took 3 bases from V and 4 from J, leaving 15 bases between them. Per the germline V gene, CDR1 is LGHNA and CDR2 is YNFKEQ. The CDR3 runs to 16 residues. The study enrolled healthy HIV-negative adults without recent acute infections or vaccinations as donors. This TCR was sampled from a man aged 25-40 years in good health. The sequencing input was naive CD4+ T cells sorted from blood. Subset given: CD45RA+ positively selected. The J gene is TRBJ1-4, the V gene TRBV4-2, with D hard to call. The CDR3 DNA reads as TGTGCCAGCAGCCAGGCCGACTCTCTACTTAATGAAAAACTGTTTTTT. This encodes CASSQADSLLNEKLFF.